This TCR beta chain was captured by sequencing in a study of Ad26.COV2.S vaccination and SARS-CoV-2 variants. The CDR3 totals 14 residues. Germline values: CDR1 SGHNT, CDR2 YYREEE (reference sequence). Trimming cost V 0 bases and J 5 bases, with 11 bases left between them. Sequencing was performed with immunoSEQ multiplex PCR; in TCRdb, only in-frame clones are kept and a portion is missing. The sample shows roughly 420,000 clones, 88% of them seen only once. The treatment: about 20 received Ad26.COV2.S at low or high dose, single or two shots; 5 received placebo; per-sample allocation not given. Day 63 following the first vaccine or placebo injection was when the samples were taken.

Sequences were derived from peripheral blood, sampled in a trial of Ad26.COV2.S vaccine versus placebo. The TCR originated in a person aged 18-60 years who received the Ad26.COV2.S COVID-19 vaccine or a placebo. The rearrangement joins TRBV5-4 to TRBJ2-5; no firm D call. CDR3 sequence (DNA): TGTGCCAGCAGCTTGGTGGGCTCCGCGGAGACCCAGTACTTC. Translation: CASSLVGSAETQYF.